These 8 T cell receptor beta chains originate from one sample sequenced in a study of blood T cell repertoires in COVID-19. Clones were sequenced by immunoSEQ multiplex PCR, and TCRdb holds only the in-frame ones, with some missing. Of a few hundred thousand clones listed, 80% to 90% are singletons. The sequencing sample was made of peripheral blood. These receptors originate from a woman aged 40 to 55 who had recovered from COVID-19.

This clone was recorded once. V and J are TRBV15 and TRBJ1-2; 8 nucleotides align to TRBD1. The CDR3 sequence is 13 residues long. The germline V gene has CDR1 LNHNV and CDR2 YYDKDF (reference sequence). V lost 5 bases, J lost 8 bases, and 7 bases stayed unmatched. CDR3 sequence: CATSSQGAGGYTF. CDR3 coding DNA: TGTGCCACCAGCTCCCAGGGGGCGGGCGGCTACACCTTC.

This clone was observed once. The chain has TRBV10-3 and TRBJ2-4; D perhaps matches TRBD2 (5 bases). Germline V gives CDR1 ENHRY, CDR2 SYGVKD. CDR3 length equals 16 residues. V was cut by 4 bases and J by 2 bases, with 15 bases left in between. DNA for the CDR3: TGTGCCATCAGTGCTTGGAACGGGGATTCCAAAAACATTCAGTACTTC. Translation gives CAISAWNGDSKNIQYF.

J is TRBJ1-1 and V is TRBV28; no clear D gene. This CDR3 is built from 14 residues. Trimming removed 2 bases at V and 0 bases at J, with 7 bases between. Germline V gene data show CDR1 as MDHEN and CDR2 as SYDVKM. As DNA, the CDR3 is TGTGCCAGCAGTTTACACGGGTTGAACACTGAAGCTTTCTTT. Its protein product is CASSLHGLNTEAFF.

The chain recombines TRBV6-5 with TRBJ2-2; 8 positions agree with TRBD2. CDR3 length: 16 residues. Germline V gene data show CDR1 as MNHEY and CDR2 as SVGAGI. After removal of 1 base from V and 1 base from J, the junction contained 2 bases not matched to a gene. This chain's CDR3 is CASSYFGGENTGELFF. The CDR3 nucleotides read TGTGCCAGCAGTTACTTCGGGGGGGAGAACACCGGGGAGCTGTTTTTT.

The V call is TRBV5-1, the J call TRBJ2-7; D is possibly TRBD1 (6 bases). Between the trimmed V and J ends, which lost 4 bases and 4 bases, there was a span of 18 bases. This CDR3 is 15 amino acids long. CDR1 and CDR2 from the germline V gene are SGHRS and YFSETQ. The CDR3 DNA reads as TGCGCCAGCAGCCAGGCTTCAGGGGACCCATACGAGCAGTACTTC. Its protein product is CASSQASGDPYEQYF.

The chain links TRBV9 to TRBJ1-2; D possibly corresponds to TRBD1 (6 bases). Looked up from germline, CDR1 is SGDLS and CDR2 is YYNGEE. The V end lost 2 bases, the J end lost 4 bases, and 12 bases lay between the germline ends. CDR3 size: 14 residues. The CDR3, as DNA: TGTGCCAGCAGCGTGGGGGACAACCCCTATGGCTACACCTTC. This codes for CASSVGDNPYGYTF. Drawing the rest from reference TRBV9 and TRBJ1-2, the complete variable domain is DSGVTQTPKHLITATGQRVTLRCSPRSGDLSVYWYQQSLDQGLQFLIQYYNGEERAKGNILERFSAQQFPDLHSELNLSSLELGDSALYFCASSVGDNPYGYTFGSGTRLTVV.

This clone was recorded once. Other nucleotide sequences in the sample specify the same CDR3. This rearrangement joins TRBV9 to TRBJ2-5; 8 bases fit TRBD2. After removal of 6 bases from V and 5 bases from J, the junction contained 6 bases not matched to a gene. This CDR3 has 13 residues. The germline V gene has CDR1 SGDLS and CDR2 YYNGEE. CDR3 sequence reads: CASNLAGQETQYF. The CDR3 nucleotides are TGTGCCAGCAACTTAGCGGGGCAGGAGACCCAGTACTTC.

This chain uses TRBV6-1 with TRBJ1-2; TRBD1 matches at 8 bases. Germline assignment: CDR1 MNHNS and CDR2 SASEGT. The length of the CDR3 is 16 residues. The junction had 10 bases not matched to a gene; V was cut back by 4 bases and J by 3 bases. The CDR3 nucleotides read TGTGCCAGCAGTGCCAGGGGGCTACTTAATTACTATGGCTACACCTTC. Protein: CASSARGLLNYYGYTF.